Below are 6 T cell receptor beta chains sequenced from a single sample in a study of T cells in Graves' hyperthyroidism and ophthalmopathy. Using RNA transcripts as the source, TCR beta CDR3 regions were amplified. Initially, a first-round RT-PCR of the TCR CDR3 employed the HTBI primer set. Each CDR3 protein is one row after TCRdb ran MiXCR on the multiplex PCR reads. The repertoire includes more than 450,000 distinct CDR3 sequences, less than 20% of them detected once, and over 45% sits in the top ten. Sequenced input: blood. The source is a man aged 35 to 55 with Graves' ophthalmopathy.

As concerns this clonotype: A clone one base away is much larger, so this may be a read error. The rearrangement links TRBV7-3 to TRBJ2-5; TRBD2 matches at 9 bases. V lost 5 bases, J lost 5 bases, and 6 bases stayed unmatched. CDR1 and CDR2 (germline): SGHTA, FQGTGA. The length of the CDR3 is 14 residues. The CDR3, as DNA: TGTGCCAGCAGCCCGGGACTAGCTTCGGAGACCCAGTACTTC. This sequence encodes CASSPGLASETQYF.

Details on this clonotype: A much larger clone differs by one base, so this may be a read error. This rearrangement joins TRBV28 to TRBJ1-1, with a possible D match to TRBD1 (6 bases). This CDR3 comprises 15 residues. Germline V gene sequence: CDR1 MDHEN, CDR2 SYDVKM. The DNA for the CDR3 is TGTACCAGCAGTTTACTGGACAGAATGAACACTGAAGCTTTCTTT. This sequence encodes CTSSLLDRMNTEAFF. Variable domain in full (rest from reference TRBV28 and TRBJ1-1): DVKVTQSSRYLVKRTGEKVFLECVQDMDHENMFWYRQDPGLGLRLIYFSYDVKMKEKGDIPEGYSVSREKKERFSLILESASTNQTSMYLCTSSLLDRMNTEAFFGQGTRLTVV.

In this sample, this clonotype turned up a few times. The J gene is TRBJ2-3, the V gene TRBV5-1; 11 bases line up with TRBD2. With V trimmed by 4 bases and J by 3 bases, 13 bases remained unmatched. The germline gives CDR1 SGHRS, CDR2 YFSETQ. The CDR3 has 18 residues. The CDR3 region is CASSMSGATSGETDTQYF. The CDR3 DNA sequence: TGCGCCAGCAGCATGTCGGGGGCGACTAGCGGGGAGACAGATACGCAGTATTTT.

The chain joins TRBV5-1 to TRBJ2-7, with D tentatively TRBD1 (6 bases). Per germline, CDR1 SGHRS and CDR2 YFSETQ. The CDR3 is 14 residues long. Trimming stripped 4 bases from V and 4 bases from J, with 15 bases between. The DNA of the CDR3 is TGCGCCAGCAGCCAAGACAGGTTGGAGTACGAGCAGTACTTC. Translated: CASSQDRLEYEQYF. The complete variable domain, with remaining parts taken from reference TRBV5-1 and TRBJ2-7, reads KAGVTQTPRYLIKTRGQQVTLSCSPISGHRSVSWYQQTPGQGLQFLFEYFSETQRNKGNFPGRFSGRQFSNSRSEMNVSTLELGDSALYLCASSQDRLEYEQYFGPGTRLTVT.

The chain recombines TRBV19 with TRBJ2-5; the D gene is possibly TRBD2 (6 bases). The ends were cut back, 8 bases at V and 11 bases at J, with 24 bases in the middle. The CDR3 contains 14 residues. Germline V gene data show CDR1 as LNHDA and CDR2 as SQIVND (reference sequence). CDR3 nucleotides: TGTGCCAGTTTGATCCGGGCCCCCGGGAGAGAGCAGTACTTC. Translating gives CASLIRAPGREQYF.

This clonotype was seen repeatedly, ten times or more. This chain joins TRBV5-6 and TRBJ2-7; TRBD2 aligns across 10 bases. The CDR3 spans 14 residues. The trim removed 4 bases at V and 3 bases at J, leaving 4 bases unmatched. The germline V gene has CDR1 SGHDT and CDR2 YYEEEE. The CDR3 nucleotides read TGTGCCAGCAGCACTCTAGCGGGGGTCTACGAGCAGTACTTC. Its translation is CASSTLAGVYEQYF. Full variable domain (remainder filled in from reference TRBV5-6 and TRBJ2-7): DAGVTQSPTHLIKTRGQQVTLRCSPKSGHDTVSWYQQALGQGPQFIFQYYEEEERQRGNFPDRFSGHQFPNYSSELNVNALLLGDSALYLCASSTLAGVYEQYFGPGTRLTVT.